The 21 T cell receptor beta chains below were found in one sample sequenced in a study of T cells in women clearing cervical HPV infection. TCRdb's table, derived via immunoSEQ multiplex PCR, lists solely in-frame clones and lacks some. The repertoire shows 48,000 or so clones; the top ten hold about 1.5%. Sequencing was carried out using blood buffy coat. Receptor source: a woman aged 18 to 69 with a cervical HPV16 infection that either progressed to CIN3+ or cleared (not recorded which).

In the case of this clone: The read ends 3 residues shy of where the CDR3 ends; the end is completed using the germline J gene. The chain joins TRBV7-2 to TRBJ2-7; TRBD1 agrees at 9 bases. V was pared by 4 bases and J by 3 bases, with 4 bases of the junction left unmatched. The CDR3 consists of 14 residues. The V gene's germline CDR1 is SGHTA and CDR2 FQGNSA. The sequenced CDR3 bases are TGTGCCAGCAGCTCCCGGACAGGGGACTACGAG. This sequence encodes CASSSRTGDYE. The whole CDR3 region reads CASSSRTGDYEQYF.

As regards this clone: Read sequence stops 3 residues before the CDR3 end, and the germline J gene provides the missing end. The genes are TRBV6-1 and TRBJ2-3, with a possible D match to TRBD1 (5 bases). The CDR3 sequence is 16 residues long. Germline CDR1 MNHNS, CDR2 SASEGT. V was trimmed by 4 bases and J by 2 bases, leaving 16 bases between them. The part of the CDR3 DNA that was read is TGTGCCAGCAGTGCCCCCACCAGACAGATCACAGATACG. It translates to CASSAPTRQITDT. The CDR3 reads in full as CASSAPTRQITDTQYF.

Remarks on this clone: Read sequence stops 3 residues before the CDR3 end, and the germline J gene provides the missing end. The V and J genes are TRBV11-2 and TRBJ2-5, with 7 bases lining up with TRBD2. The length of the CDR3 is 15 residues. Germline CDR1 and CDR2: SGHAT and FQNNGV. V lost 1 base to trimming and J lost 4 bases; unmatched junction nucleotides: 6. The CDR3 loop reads CASSLGGTNRETQYF. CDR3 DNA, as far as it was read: TGTGCCAGCAGCTTAGGAGGGACTAATCGAGAGACC.

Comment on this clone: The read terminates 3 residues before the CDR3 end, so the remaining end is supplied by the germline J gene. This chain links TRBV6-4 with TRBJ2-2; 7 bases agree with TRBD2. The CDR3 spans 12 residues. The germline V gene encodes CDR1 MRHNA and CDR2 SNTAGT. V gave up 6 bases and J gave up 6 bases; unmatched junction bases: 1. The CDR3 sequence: CASRSGAGELFF. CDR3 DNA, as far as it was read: TGTGCCAGCAGAAGCGGGGCCGGGGAG.

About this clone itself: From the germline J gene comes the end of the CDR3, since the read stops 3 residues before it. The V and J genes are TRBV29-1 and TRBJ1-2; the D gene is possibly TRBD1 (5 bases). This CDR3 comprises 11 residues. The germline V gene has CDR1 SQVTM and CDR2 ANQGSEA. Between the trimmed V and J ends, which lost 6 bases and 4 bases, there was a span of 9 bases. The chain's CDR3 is CSVGLGYGYTF. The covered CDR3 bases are TGCAGCGTGGGACTCGGCTATGGC.

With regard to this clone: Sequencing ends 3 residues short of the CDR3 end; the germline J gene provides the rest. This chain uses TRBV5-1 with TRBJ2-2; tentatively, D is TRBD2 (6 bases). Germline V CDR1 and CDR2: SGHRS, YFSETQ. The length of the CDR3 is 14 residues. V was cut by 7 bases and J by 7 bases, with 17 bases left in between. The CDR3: CASRRAGGDGELFF. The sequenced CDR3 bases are TGCGCCAGCCGGAGGGCAGGAGGGGACGGGGAG.

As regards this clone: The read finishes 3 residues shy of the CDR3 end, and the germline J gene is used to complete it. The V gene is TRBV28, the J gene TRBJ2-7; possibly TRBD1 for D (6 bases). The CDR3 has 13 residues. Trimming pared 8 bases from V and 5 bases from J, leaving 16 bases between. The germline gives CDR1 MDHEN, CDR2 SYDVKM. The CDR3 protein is CASLTQGLDEQYF. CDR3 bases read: TGTGCCAGCCTCACGCAGGGGCTCGACGAG.

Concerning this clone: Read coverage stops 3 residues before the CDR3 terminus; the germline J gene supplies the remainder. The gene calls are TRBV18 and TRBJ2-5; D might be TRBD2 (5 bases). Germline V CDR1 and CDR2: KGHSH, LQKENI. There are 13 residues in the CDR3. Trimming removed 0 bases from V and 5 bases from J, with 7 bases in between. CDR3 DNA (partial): TGTGCCAGCTCACCACCGGACTCGGAGACC. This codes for CASSPPDSET. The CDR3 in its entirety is CASSPPDSETQYF.

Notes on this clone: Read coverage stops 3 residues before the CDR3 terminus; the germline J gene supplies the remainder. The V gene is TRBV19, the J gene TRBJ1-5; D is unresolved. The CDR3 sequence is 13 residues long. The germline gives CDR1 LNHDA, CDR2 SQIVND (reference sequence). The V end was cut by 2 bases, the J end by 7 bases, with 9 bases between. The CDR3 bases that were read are TGTGCCAGTAGTATAAGCTCATTGCAGCCC. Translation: CASSISSLQP. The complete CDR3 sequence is CASSISSLQPQHF. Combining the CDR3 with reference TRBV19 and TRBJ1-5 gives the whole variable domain DGGITQSPKYLFRKEGQNVTLSCEQNLNHDAMYWYRQDPGQGLRLIYYSQIVNDFQKGDIAEGYSVSREKKESFPLTVTSAQKNPTAFYLCASSISSLQPQHFGDGTRLSIL.

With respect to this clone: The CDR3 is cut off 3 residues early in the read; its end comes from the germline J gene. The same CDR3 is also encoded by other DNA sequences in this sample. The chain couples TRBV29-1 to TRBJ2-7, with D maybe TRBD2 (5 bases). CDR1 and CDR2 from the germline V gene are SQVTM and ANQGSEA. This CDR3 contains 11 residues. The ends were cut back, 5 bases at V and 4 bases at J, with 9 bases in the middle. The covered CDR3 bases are TGCAGCGTTCGAGGGTTATACGAG. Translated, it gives CSVRGLYE. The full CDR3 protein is CSVRGLYEQYF.

The CDR3 bases that were read are TGCAGTGTCAGTGGGCTAGCGGGACTTAGCACAGATACG. Protein sequence: CSVSGLAGLSTDT. The whole CDR3 is CSVSGLAGLSTDTQYF. The rearrangement joins TRBV20-1 to TRBJ2-3; 9 positions match TRBD2. Read coverage stops 3 residues before the CDR3 terminus; the germline J gene supplies the remainder. The CDR3 is 16 amino acids. J was trimmed by 0 bases and V by 7 bases; bases with no gene match: 11. Looked up from germline, CDR1 is DFQATT and CDR2 is SNEGSKA (reference sequence).

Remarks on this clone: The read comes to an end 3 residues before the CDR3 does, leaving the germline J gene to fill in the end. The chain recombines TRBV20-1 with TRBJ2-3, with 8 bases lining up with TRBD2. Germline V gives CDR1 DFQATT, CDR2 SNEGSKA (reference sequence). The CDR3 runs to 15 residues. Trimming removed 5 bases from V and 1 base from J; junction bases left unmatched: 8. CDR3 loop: CSAGVAGPRTDTQYF. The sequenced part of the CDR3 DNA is TGCAGTGCTGGCGTAGCGGGACCGCGCACAGATACG.

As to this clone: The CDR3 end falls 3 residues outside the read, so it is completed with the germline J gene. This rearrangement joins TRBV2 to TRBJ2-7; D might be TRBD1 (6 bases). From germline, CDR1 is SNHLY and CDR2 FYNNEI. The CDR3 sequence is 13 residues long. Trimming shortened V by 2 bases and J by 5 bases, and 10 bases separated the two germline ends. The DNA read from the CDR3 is TGTGCCAGCAGTGAAAGACAGGACCACGAG. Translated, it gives CASSERQDHE. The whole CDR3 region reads CASSERQDHEQYF.

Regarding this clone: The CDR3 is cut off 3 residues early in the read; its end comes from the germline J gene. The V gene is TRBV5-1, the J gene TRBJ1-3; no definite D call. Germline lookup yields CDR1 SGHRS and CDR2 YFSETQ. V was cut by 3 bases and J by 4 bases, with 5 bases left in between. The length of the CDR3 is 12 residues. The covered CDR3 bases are TGCGCCAGCAGCTCAACAGGAAACACC. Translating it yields CASSSTGNT. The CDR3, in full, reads CASSSTGNTIYF.

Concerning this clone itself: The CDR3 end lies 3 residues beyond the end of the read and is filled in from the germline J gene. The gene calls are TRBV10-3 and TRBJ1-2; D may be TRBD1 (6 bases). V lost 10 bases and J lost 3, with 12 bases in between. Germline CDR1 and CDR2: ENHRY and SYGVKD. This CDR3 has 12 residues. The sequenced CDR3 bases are TGTGCCAACAAGGCAGGGGACTATGGC. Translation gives CANKAGDYG. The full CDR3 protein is CANKAGDYGYTF.

CDR3 protein: CASSLQGGTQYF. CDR3 DNA, as far as it was read: TGTGCCAGCAGCTTACAGGGAGGTACG. The chain combines TRBV13 with TRBJ2-3, with a weak D call TRBD2 (6 bases). The read is 3 residues too short to cover the CDR3 end, so that end is filled in from the germline J gene. CDR3 length equals 12 residues. In germline, CDR1 is PRHDT, CDR2 FYEKMQ (reference sequence). Trimming cost V 2 bases and J 8 bases, with 8 bases left between them.

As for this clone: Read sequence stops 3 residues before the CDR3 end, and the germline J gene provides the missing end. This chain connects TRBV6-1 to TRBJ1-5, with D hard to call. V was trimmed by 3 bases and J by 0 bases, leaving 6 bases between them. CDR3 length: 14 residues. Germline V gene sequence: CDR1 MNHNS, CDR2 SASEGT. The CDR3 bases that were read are TGTGCCAGCAGTGACCCCAATAGCAATCAGCCC. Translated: CASSDPNSNQP. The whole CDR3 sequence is CASSDPNSNQPQHF.

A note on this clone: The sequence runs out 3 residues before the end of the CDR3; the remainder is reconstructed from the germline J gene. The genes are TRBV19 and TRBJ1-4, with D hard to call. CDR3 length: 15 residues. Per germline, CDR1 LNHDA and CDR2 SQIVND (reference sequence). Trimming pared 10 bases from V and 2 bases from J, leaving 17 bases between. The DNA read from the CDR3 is TGTGCCACTGGTTTTCCCAGAGGGACTAATGAAAAA. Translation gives CATGFPRGTNEK. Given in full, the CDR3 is CATGFPRGTNEKLFF.

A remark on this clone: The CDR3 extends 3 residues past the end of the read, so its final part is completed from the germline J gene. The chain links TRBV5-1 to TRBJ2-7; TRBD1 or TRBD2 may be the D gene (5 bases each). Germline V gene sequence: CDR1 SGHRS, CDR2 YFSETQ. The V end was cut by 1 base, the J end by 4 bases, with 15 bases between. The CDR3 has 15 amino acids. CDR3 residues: CASSLRQGVTYEQYF. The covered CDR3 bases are TGCGCCAGCAGCTTGCGGCAGGGAGTTACATACGAG.

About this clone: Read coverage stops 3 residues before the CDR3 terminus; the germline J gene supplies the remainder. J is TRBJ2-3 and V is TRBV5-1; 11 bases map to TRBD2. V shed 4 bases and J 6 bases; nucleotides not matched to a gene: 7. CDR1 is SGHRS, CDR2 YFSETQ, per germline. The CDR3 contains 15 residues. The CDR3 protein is CASSVSGGARDTQYF. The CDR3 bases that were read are TGCGCCAGCAGCGTTAGCGGGGGGGCCAGGGATACG.

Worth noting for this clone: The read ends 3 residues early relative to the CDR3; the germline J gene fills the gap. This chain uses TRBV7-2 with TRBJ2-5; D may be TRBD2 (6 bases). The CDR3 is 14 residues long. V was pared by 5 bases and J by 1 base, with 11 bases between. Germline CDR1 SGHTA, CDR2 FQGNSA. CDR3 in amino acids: CASSRGLLQETQYF. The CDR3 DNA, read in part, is TGTGCCAGCAGCCGGGGACTGCTCCAAGAGACC. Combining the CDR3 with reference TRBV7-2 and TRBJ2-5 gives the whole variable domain GAGVSQSPSNKVTEKGKDVELRCDPISGHTALYWYRQSLGQGLEFLIYFQGNSAPDKSGLPSDRFSAERTGGSVSTLTIQRTQQEDSAVYLCASSRGLLQETQYFGPGTRLLVL.